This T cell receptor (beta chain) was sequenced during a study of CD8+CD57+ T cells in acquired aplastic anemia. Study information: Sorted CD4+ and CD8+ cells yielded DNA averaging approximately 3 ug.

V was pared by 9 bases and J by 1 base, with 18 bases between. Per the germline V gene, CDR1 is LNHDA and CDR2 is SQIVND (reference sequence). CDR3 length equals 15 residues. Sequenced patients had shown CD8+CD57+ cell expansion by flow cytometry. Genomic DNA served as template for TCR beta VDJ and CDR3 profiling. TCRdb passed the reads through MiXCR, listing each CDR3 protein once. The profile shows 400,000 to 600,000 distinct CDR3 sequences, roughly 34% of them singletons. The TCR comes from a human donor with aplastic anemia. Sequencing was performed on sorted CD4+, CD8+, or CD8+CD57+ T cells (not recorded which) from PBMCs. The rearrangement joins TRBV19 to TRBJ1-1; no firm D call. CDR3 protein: CASSPGSLGNTEAFF. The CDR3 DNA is TGTGCCAGCAGCCCTGGGAGTTTGGGGAACACTGAAGCTTTCTTT.